These 21 T cell receptor beta chains were sequenced from one sample in a study of CD8+ T cells in alopecia areata. Extraction of RNA preceded its reverse transcription into cDNA, which served as the sequencing template. Using immunoSEQ multiplex PCR, the repertoire was profiled, and TCRdb retains in-frame clones only, with some absent. The data contain over 95,000 clones, 41% of them seen just once; the ten biggest clones take up 1% to 1.5%. The sample was CD4+ T cells sorted from blood. The receptors were gathered from a human donor with alopecia areata.

This clone has more than one count but fewer than ten. This chain uses TRBV29-1 with TRBJ2-7; D possibly uses TRBD1 or TRBD2 (6 bases each). Between the trimmed V and J ends, which lost 4 bases and 5 bases, there was a span of 15 bases. The CDR3 totals 13 residues. The V gene's germline CDR1 is SQVTM and CDR2 ANQGSEA. CDR3 coding DNA: TGCAGCGTTGGGGCCGTGGGGGGCAACGAGCAGTACTTC. Its protein product is CSVGAVGGNEQYF.

In DNA, the CDR3 is TGTGCCAGCAGCATAGACAGGGGAGAGACCCAGTACTTC. Its protein is CASSIDRGETQYF. The chain combines TRBV7-3 with TRBJ2-5, with 8 bases identical to TRBD1. This CDR3 spans 13 amino acids. With V trimmed by 5 bases and J by 4 bases, 3 bases remained unmatched. Germline V gene lookup returns CDR1 SGHTA and CDR2 FQGTGA.

This clone has at least ten counts. The chain combines TRBV15 with TRBJ2-7; no definite D call. Trimming took 1 base from V and 0 from J, leaving 13 bases between them. The CDR3 is 16 residues long. Germline CDR1 and CDR2: LNHNV and YYDKDF (reference sequence). DNA of the CDR3: TGTGCCACCAGCAGAGTTGGTGGCAGGAGCTCCTACGAGCAGTACTTC. Amino acid sequence: CATSRVGGRSSYEQYF.

The gene calls are TRBV18 and TRBJ2-3; 8 bases match TRBD2. The CDR3 contains 16 residues. The V gene's germline CDR1 is KGHSH and CDR2 LQKENI. V lost 2 bases to trimming and J lost 1 base; unmatched junction nucleotides: 5. The DNA for the CDR3 is TGTGCCAGCTCACCATTACGGGGGGGTGGCACAGATACGCAGTATTTT. Residues: CASSPLRGGGTDTQYF.

V usage is TRBV29-1 and J usage is TRBJ2-1, with D possibly TRBD2 on 5 matching bases. Between the trimmed V and J ends, which lost 2 bases and 0 bases, there was a span of 11 bases. The germline gives CDR1 SQVTM, CDR2 ANQGSEA. The CDR3 has 15 amino acids. The CDR3 here is CSVELDSSSYNEQFF. The CDR3 DNA sequence: TGCAGCGTTGAACTGGACTCGTCCTCCTACAATGAGCAGTTCTTC.

The CDR3 sequence: CASSKPGTQETQYF. CDR3 sequence (DNA): TGTGCCAGCAGCAAACCCGGGACCCAAGAGACCCAGTACTTC. The chain recombines TRBV11-2 with TRBJ2-5; either TRBD1 or TRBD2 may supply D (5 bases each). This CDR3 is 14 amino acids long. The ends were cut back, 5 bases at V and 1 base at J, with 11 bases in the middle. In germline, CDR1 is SGHAT, CDR2 FQNNGV.

V is TRBV5-6 and J is TRBJ2-6; the D is unclear. V lost 3 bases and J 0 bases, leaving 7 bases between the germline ends. Per the germline V gene, CDR1 is SGHDT and CDR2 is YYEEEE. The CDR3 covers 15 residues. The CDR3 reads CASSSTASGANVLTF. The CDR3 region has the DNA TGTGCCAGCAGCTCTACAGCCTCTGGGGCCAACGTCCTGACTTTC.

This clone turned up a few times. The J gene is TRBJ2-6, the V gene TRBV7-6; 7 positions match TRBD1. The CDR3 spans 16 residues. The J segment lost 0 bases and the V segment lost 5 bases, leaving 4 bases of the junction unmatched. Germline V gives CDR1 SGHVS, CDR2 FNYEAQ. CDR3 amino acids: CASSPTGSSGANVLTF. DNA of the CDR3: TGTGCCAGCAGCCCGACAGGGAGCTCTGGGGCCAACGTCCTGACTTTC.

This chain connects TRBV18 to TRBJ2-2, with D possibly called TRBD1 or TRBD2 (6 bases each). The V gene's germline CDR1 is KGHSH and CDR2 LQKENI. Between the trimmed V and J ends, which lost 5 bases and 5 bases, there was a span of 15 bases. The CDR3 is 15 residues long. The chain's CDR3 is CASSLRGPRTGELFF. CDR3 coding DNA: TGTGCCAGCTCATTACGGGGGCCTCGGACCGGGGAGCTGTTTTTT.

This clone has only a few counts. The chain couples TRBV7-2 to TRBJ2-1, with 9 nucleotides matching TRBD1. CDR1 and CDR2 from the germline V gene are SGHTA and FQGNSA. The length of the CDR3 is 15 residues. J gave up 6 bases and V 7 bases, and 10 bases lay outside the gene matches. CDR3 bases: TGTGCCAGCAACTCCAGACGGACAGGGGCCAATGAGCAGTTCTTC. Amino acids: CASNSRRTGANEQFF.

This clone was detected a few times. This chain joins TRBV7-6 and TRBJ2-3, with a tentative D call TRBD2 (5 bases). The germline CDR1 and CDR2 sequences are SGHVS and FNYEAQ. The CDR3 spans 17 residues. V was shortened by 4 bases and J by 4 bases, with 21 bases between the two germline ends. In DNA form, the CDR3 reads TGTGCCAGCAGCTCCGACCCCCTAGCTGTGCACTCAGATACGCAGTATTTT. The encoded protein is CASSSDPLAVHSDTQYF.

The genes are TRBV29-1 and TRBJ1-5; a weak D match, TRBD1 (6 bases). Germline assignment: CDR1 SQVTM and CDR2 ANQGSEA. Trimming stripped 4 bases from V and 0 bases from J, with 13 bases between. This CDR3 contains 15 residues. The CDR3 sequence is CSVAVQGTSNQPQHF. The CDR3 DNA reads TGCAGCGTTGCGGTGCAGGGGACTAGCAATCAGCCCCAGCATTTT.

The chain carries TRBV15 and TRBJ2-5; TRBD1 aligns across 9 bases. The CDR3 runs to 16 residues. Germline V gives CDR1 LNHNV, CDR2 YYDKDF (reference sequence). The J segment lost 1 base and the V segment lost 6 bases, leaving 9 bases of the junction unmatched. The CDR3 region has the DNA TGTGCCACCAGGAACAGGGGGCTAAACTTCCAAGAGACCCAGTACTTC. Residues: CATRNRGLNFQETQYF.

V and J are TRBV28 and TRBJ1-1; D is undetermined. This CDR3 is 14 amino acids long. V lost 3 bases and J 1 base, leaving 9 bases between the germline ends. The germline gives CDR1 MDHEN, CDR2 SYDVKM. This CDR3 reads CASSFVRKNTEAFF. DNA of the CDR3: TGTGCCAGCAGTTTTGTGCGGAAGAACACTGAAGCTTTCTTT. Full variable domain (outside the CDR3, taken from reference TRBV28 and TRBJ1-1): DVKVTQSSRYLVKRTGEKVFLECVQDMDHENMFWYRQDPGLGLRLIYFSYDVKMKEKGDIPEGYSVSREKKERFSLILESASTNQTSMYLCASSFVRKNTEAFFGQGTRLTVV.

The rearrangement links TRBV7-9 to TRBJ2-3; 10 bases agree with TRBD2. Germline loops: CDR1 SEHNR, CDR2 FQNEAQ (reference sequence). The CDR3 runs 16 residues. V lost 5 bases, J lost 5 bases, and 10 bases stayed unmatched. This CDR3 reads CASSQVLAGDLDTQYF. The CDR3, as DNA: TGTGCCAGCAGCCAAGTTCTAGCGGGAGATTTAGATACGCAGTATTTT.

This clone was seen only a few times. V gene TRBV29-1 combines with J gene TRBJ2-7; 7 bases align to TRBD1. The CDR3 loop spans 13 amino acids. Germline V gives CDR1 SQVTM, CDR2 ANQGSEA. V shed 4 bases and J 9 bases; nucleotides not matched to a gene: 12. CDR3 DNA sequence: TGCAGCGTTGCCGACAGGGTTGGGTATGCGCAGTACTTC. It codes for CSVADRVGYAQYF.

The chain employs TRBV9 and TRBJ2-1; 7 nucleotides line up with TRBD2. Germline CDR1 and CDR2: SGDLS and YYNGEE. The CDR3 length is 15 residues. Trimming cost V 0 bases and J 4 bases; bases outside gene matches: 4. The CDR3 loop is CASSVGLAEYNEQFF. As DNA, the CDR3 is TGTGCCAGCAGCGTAGGACTAGCCGAGTACAATGAGCAGTTCTTC.

This clone was observed a few times. The V and J genes are TRBV15 and TRBJ2-1, with D unclear. The germline V gene encodes CDR1 LNHNV and CDR2 YYDKDF (reference sequence). This CDR3 is 15 amino acids long. V lost 0 bases and J 0 bases, leaving 6 bases between the germline ends. The CDR3 region has the DNA TGTGCCACCAGCAGAGATGTCTACTCCTACAATGAGCAGTTCTTC. Protein product: CATSRDVYSYNEQFF.

The rearrangement links TRBV5-1 to TRBJ2-7; 8 positions agree with TRBD1. The CDR3 is 16 amino acids. Germline values: CDR1 SGHRS, CDR2 YFSETQ. V shed 3 bases and J 3 bases; nucleotides not matched to a gene: 11. The CDR3 DNA reads as TGCGCCAGCAGCTCGGATCCAGGGGGCTTTAGCTACGAGCAGTACTTC. Its protein product is CASSSDPGGFSYEQYF.

This clone was found a few times. The V and J genes are TRBV29-1 and TRBJ1-1; D unresolved. Germline V gives CDR1 SQVTM, CDR2 ANQGSEA. V was pared by 4 bases and J by 3 bases, with 12 bases between. The CDR3 contains 13 residues. CDR3: CSVAPIVYTEAFF. The CDR3 nucleotides are TGCAGCGTTGCTCCCATAGTTTACACTGAAGCTTTCTTT.

This clone was seen only a few times. The CDR3: CASRPTGKYEQYF. CDR3 bases: TGTGCCAGCAGACCGACAGGGAAATACGAGCAGTACTTC. This chain uses TRBV28 with TRBJ2-7, with 7 bases fitting TRBD1. In germline, CDR1 is MDHEN, CDR2 SYDVKM. The CDR3 loop spans 13 amino acids. V lost 6 bases and J lost 4; bases outside the gene matches: 6. Variable domain in full (rest from reference TRBV28 and TRBJ2-7): DVKVTQSSRYLVKRTGEKVFLECVQDMDHENMFWYRQDPGLGLRLIYFSYDVKMKEKGDIPEGYSVSREKKERFSLILESASTNQTSMYLCASRPTGKYEQYFGPGTRLTVT.